Listed below are T cell receptor beta chains from one sample, sequenced in a study of spatial heterogeneity in lung cancer. TCRdb ran MiXCR on the 5' RACE reads and lists one entry per CDR3 protein. The sample has fewer than 15,000 distinct CDR3 sequences; about 3% are singletons. The starting material was lung tumor tissue, obtained at surgery. The receptors were gathered from a male donor with early-stage non-small cell lung cancer. Each CDR3 is given with its conserved first and last residue. The D gene is left open where the match is weak. Some rows have no size entry. The others give once, few or many, or a class for an expanded clone.

clone_size | d_call | j_call | v_call | cdr3_aa | cdr3_nt
NA | NA | TRBJ1-5 | TRBV6-2/TRBV6-3 | CASSYSWQGNQPQHF | TGTGCCAGCAGTTACTCCTGGCAGGGTAATCAGCCCCAGCATTTT
few | NA | TRBJ1-2 | TRBV30 | CAWTPTGFYGYTF | TGTGCCTGGACCCCTACGGGGTTCTATGGCTACACCTTC
many | TRBD1 | TRBJ1-1 | TRBV27 | CASSLSGTGGSEAFF | TGTGCCAGCAGTTTATCGGGGACAGGGGGCTCTGAAGCTTTCTTT
many | NA | TRBJ2-3 | TRBV10-2 | CASDGLEGGPPDTQYF | TGCGCCAGCGATGGACTGGAGGGGGGGCCCCCAGATACGCAGTATTTT
many | NA | TRBJ1-1 | TRBV30 | CAWSGSFEAFF | TGTGCCTGGAGTGGGAGCTTTGAAGCTTTCTTT
many | NA | TRBJ2-5 | TRBV3-1 | CASSQRWAGQKETQYF | TGTGCCAGCAGCCAAAGATGGGCCGGACAGAAAGAGACCCAGTACTTC
NA | NA | TRBJ1-1 | TRBV30 | CAWSQQPNTEAFF | TGTGCCTGGAGTCAACAGCCTAACACTGAAGCTTTCTTT
many | NA | TRBJ2-5 | TRBV20-1 | CSASGVGETQYF | TGCAGTGCTAGCGGGGTTGGGGAGACCCAGTACTTC
many | TRBD1 | TRBJ1-1 | TRBV27 | CASSRSTGGGLHTEAFF | TGTGCCAGCAGTCGCTCAACAGGGGGCGGTCTTCACACTGAAGCTTTCTTT
many | NA | TRBJ1-1 | TRBV20-1 | CSARGHLNTEAFF | TGCAGTGCTAGAGGGCACTTGAACACTGAAGCTTTCTTT
many | NA | TRBJ1-1 | TRBV27 | CASFMGWGNTEAFF | TGTGCCAGCTTTATGGGATGGGGGAACACTGAAGCTTTCTTT
many | TRBD1 | TRBJ1-2 | TRBV2 | CASSEGGQSYGYTF | TGTGCCAGCAGTGAAGGGGGACAGTCCTATGGCTACACCTTC
many | NA | TRBJ1-5 | TRBV7-8 | CASSPRHRGDWNQPQHF | TGTGCCAGCAGCCCACGGCATAGGGGGGACTGGAATCAGCCCCAGCATTTT
medium-sized | TRBD2 | TRBJ2-3 | TRBV20-1 | CSARDPKRGGRVADTQYF | TGCAGTGCTAGAGATCCTAAGCGGGGGGGCCGGGTAGCAGATACGCAGTATTTT
many | NA | TRBJ1-4 | TRBV2 | CASSERTSSNEKLFF | TGTGCCAGCAGTGAACGGACCTCTTCTAATGAAAAACTGTTTTTT
many | NA | TRBJ1-2 | TRBV11-2 | CASSLTDYYGYTF | TGTGCCAGCAGCTTGACGGACTACTATGGCTACACCTTC
few | TRBD1 | TRBJ1-1 | TRBV28 | CASSFMGRVTGEAFF | TGTGCCAGCAGTTTTATGGGTCGTGTGACAGGGGAAGCTTTCTTT
medium-sized | NA | TRBJ1-4 | TRBV5-6 | CASSLQDEKLFF | TGTGCCAGCAGCTTACAGGATGAAAAACTGTTTTTT
many | NA | TRBJ1-1 | TRBV3-1 | CASSQMVNTEAFF | TGTGCCAGCAGCCAAATGGTGAACACTGAAGCTTTCTTT
many | TRBD1 | TRBJ1-2 | TRBV30 | CAWSSRTGRGYTF | TGTGCCTGGAGCTCGCGGACAGGGAGAGGCTACACCTTC
medium-sized | TRBD1 | TRBJ1-4 | TRBV7-9 | CASSIPRDRREKLFF | TGTGCCAGCAGCATCCCCCGGGACAGACGTGAAAAACTGTTTTTT
many | NA | TRBJ1-5 | TRBV2 | CASRSEANQPQHF | TGTGCCAGCCGAAGCGAGGCTAATCAGCCCCAGCATTTT